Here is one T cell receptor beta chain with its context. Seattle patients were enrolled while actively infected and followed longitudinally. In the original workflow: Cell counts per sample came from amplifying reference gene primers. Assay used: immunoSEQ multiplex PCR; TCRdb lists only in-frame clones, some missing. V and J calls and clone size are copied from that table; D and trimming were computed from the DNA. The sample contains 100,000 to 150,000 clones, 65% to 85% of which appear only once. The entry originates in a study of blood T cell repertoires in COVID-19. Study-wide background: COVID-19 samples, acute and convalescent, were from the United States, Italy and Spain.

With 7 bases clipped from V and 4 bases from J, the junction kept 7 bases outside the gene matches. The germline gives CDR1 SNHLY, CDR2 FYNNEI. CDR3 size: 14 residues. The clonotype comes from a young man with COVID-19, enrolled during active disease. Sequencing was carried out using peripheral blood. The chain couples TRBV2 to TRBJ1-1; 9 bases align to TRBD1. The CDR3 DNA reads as TGTGCCAGCATTATGACAGGGGGGGTCACTGAAGCTTTCTTT. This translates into CASIMTGGVTEAFF.